Included here is one TCR beta chain sequence, with context. These data belong to a study of shared T cell receptors in the human thymus. TCRdb keeps only in-frame clones here, not all; method: immunoSEQ multiplex PCR. The profile shows 550,000 to 800,000 clones, approximately 83% of them singletons. This CDR3 is built from 15 residues. Germline assignment: CDR1 LNHDA and CDR2 SQIVND (reference sequence). Unmatched junction bases numbered 2, after V lost 2 bases and J lost 1 base. Another study also made use of these data, one on human thymus T cells. As reported in that work: Corrective surgery for congenital heart defects was being performed on the healthy Finnish infants who were the donors. Thymus tissue was removed during corrective cardiac surgery.

The origin of this receptor is a girl less than two years old with a congenital heart defect. The chain recombines TRBV19 with TRBJ1-1; TRBD1 matches at 9 bases. The material sequenced was thymocytes. This CDR3 reads CASSIMGQGNTEAFF. The CDR3 region has the DNA TGTGCCAGTAGTATAATGGGACAGGGGAACACTGAAGCTTTCTTT.